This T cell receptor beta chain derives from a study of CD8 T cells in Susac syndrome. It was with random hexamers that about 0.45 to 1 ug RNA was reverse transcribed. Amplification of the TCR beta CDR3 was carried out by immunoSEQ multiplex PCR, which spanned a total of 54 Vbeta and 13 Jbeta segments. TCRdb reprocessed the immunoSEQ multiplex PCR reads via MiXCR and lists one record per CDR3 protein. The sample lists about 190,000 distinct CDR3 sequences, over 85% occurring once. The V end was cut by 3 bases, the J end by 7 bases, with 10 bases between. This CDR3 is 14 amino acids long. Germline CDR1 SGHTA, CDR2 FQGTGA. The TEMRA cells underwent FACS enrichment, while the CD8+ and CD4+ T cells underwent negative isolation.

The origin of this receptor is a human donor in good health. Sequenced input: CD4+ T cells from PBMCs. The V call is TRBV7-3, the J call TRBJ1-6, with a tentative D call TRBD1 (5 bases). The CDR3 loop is CASSLRGSNSPLHF. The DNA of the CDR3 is TGTGCCAGCAGCTTGAGGGGAAGCAATTCACCCCTCCACTTT.